This is a list of T cell receptor beta chains from one sample in a study of T cells in Graves' hyperthyroidism and ophthalmopathy. Each CDR3 protein is one row after TCRdb ran MiXCR on the multiplex PCR reads. This sample has over 400,000 distinct CDR3 sequences, with under 15% found just once. Sequencing was performed on blood. The receptors originated from a man aged 18 to 29 with Graves' ophthalmopathy. CDR3s include the opening cysteine and the closing phenylalanine or tryptophan. The order of the fields is clone size, V gene, D gene, J gene, CDR3 DNA, CDR3 protein. The D gene is left open where the match is weak. Some rows have no size entry. The others give once, few or many, or a class for an expanded clone.

many,TRBV18,-,TRBJ1-2,TGTGCCAGCTCACCATCAGATCGCTATGGCTACACCTTC,CASSPSDRYGYTF
few,TRBV30,TRBD2,TRBJ2-5,TGTGCCTGGAGTGTTCCAGGGGTCCCTAGCGGGGGGGAGCCGGAGACCCAGTACTTC,CAWSVPGVPSGGEPETQYF
many,TRBV6-1,TRBD2,TRBJ2-3,TGTGCCAGCAGTGAAGCGGGGACTACACTCGCAGATACGCAGTATTTT,CASSEAGTTLADTQYF
few,TRBV12-3/TRBV12-4,-,TRBJ1-2,TGTGCCAGCAGCATGACTAGCCTCTATGGCTACACCTTC,CASSMTSLYGYTF
-,TRBV6-2/TRBV6-3,-,TRBJ2-1,TGTGCCAGCCAGGCGATCGGCTCCTACAATGAGCAGTTCTTC,CASQAIGSYNEQFF
few,TRBV20-1,TRBD2,TRBJ2-3,TGCAGTGCTAGAGAGGCCCGTGGGAGCGGGGGAACAGATACGCAGTATTTT,CSAREARGSGGTDTQYF
many,TRBV6-1,TRBD1,TRBJ2-7,TGTGCCAGCAGCCACTCAAGGACAGGCAGCTCCTACGAGCAGTACTTC,CASSHSRTGSSYEQYF
many,TRBV25-1,-,TRBJ2-3,TGTGCCAGCAGTGTGGGGGGGCGGACTGATACGCAGTATTTT,CASSVGGRTDTQYF
many,TRBV20-1,TRBD2,TRBJ2-1,TGCAGTGCGCCTGGACTAGCCAGGAGCTACAATGAGCAGTTCTTC,CSAPGLARSYNEQFF
-,TRBV6-2/TRBV6-3,-,TRBJ1-3,TGTGCCAGCAGCCCCTATTCATCAGGGCATTCCGGAAACACCATATATTTT,CASSPYSSGHSGNTIYF
few,TRBV6-1,-,TRBJ2-2,TGTGCCAGCAGTGACTGGAACACCGGGGAGCTGTTTTTT,CASSDWNTGELFF
many,TRBV6-5,-,TRBJ1-4,TGTGCCAGCAGTTACGGGGGTACTAATGAAAAACTGTTTTTT,CASSYGGTNEKLFF
many,TRBV5-1,-,TRBJ2-7,TGCGCCAGCAGCTCATCGACACCGGCCTACGAGCAGTACTTC,CASSSSTPAYEQYF
many,TRBV27,-,TRBJ2-1,TGTGCCAGCAGTTTCTGGGTGGCAGGGAAATACAATGAGCAGTTCTTC,CASSFWVAGKYNEQFF
many,TRBV29-1,TRBD2,TRBJ2-7,TGCAGCGTTGACCTACCGCGGGGGGGGGGATACGAGCAGTACTTC,CSVDLPRGGGYEQYF
many,TRBV20-1,TRBD2,TRBJ2-3,TGCAGTGCTGGCCCGGGACTAGCGGCAGCAGATACGCAGTATTTT,CSAGPGLAAADTQYF
many,TRBV30,TRBD2,TRBJ2-1,TGTGCCTGGAGTGGCCGGGACTACCGGTCCCATGAGCAGTTCTTC,CAWSGRDYRSHEQFF
many,TRBV7-8,TRBD2,TRBJ2-1,TGTGCCAGCAGGAGACTAGCGGGGGACTACAATGAGCAGTTCTTC,CASRRLAGDYNEQFF
few,TRBV19,-,TRBJ2-7,TGTGCCAGTAGTATAGAAATGGGAACCTACGAGCAGTACTTC,CASSIEMGTYEQYF
few,TRBV10-2,-,TRBJ2-7,TGCGCCAGCAGTGAGTCGACTCCAAGGCCCTACTACGAGCAGTACTTC,CASSESTPRPYYEQYF
many,TRBV12-3/TRBV12-4,-,TRBJ2-1,TGTGCCAGCAGTTTCGGGAGCTCCTACAATGAGCAGTTCTTC,CASSFGSSYNEQFF
few,TRBV7-9,TRBD1,TRBJ1-4,TGTGCCAGCAGCACAACAGGGGATTGGGGTGAAAAACTGTTTTTT,CASSTTGDWGEKLFF
few,TRBV7-9,-,TRBJ1-1,TGTGCCAGCAGCGTAGGTAGGCCTGCTGAAGCTTTCTTT,CASSVGRPAEAFF
many,TRBV5-1,-,TRBJ2-3,TGCGCCAGCAGCTTGGCGAGCGGGCCCGGCACAGATACGCAGTATTTT,CASSLASGPGTDTQYF
few,TRBV20-1,TRBD1,TRBJ1-2,TGCAGTGCTAGGGACAGGTCTCGCTACACCTTC,CSARDRSRYTF